This TCR beta chain was obtained from a study of blood T cell repertoires in COVID-19. Original processing methods: Estimation of nucleated cell counts was performed using reference gene primer amplification. TCRdb's copy holds only in-frame clones and misses some; the assay was immunoSEQ multiplex PCR. Clone size and the V and J calls come from that table; the DNA yielded D and trimming. The sample holds 150,000 to 200,000 clones, roughly 91% seen once. Germline lookup yields CDR1 SGHRS and CDR2 YFSETQ. The CDR3 sequence is 14 residues long. V was cut by 4 bases and J by 0 bases, with 11 bases left in between.

The sequenced sample consisted of peripheral blood. J is TRBJ2-7 and V is TRBV5-1; D might be TRBD1 (6 bases). The sequence was obtained from a human donor in a cohort sampled during active COVID-19. CDR3 bases: TGCGCCAGCAGCGATGGACAGAACTCCTACGAGCAGTACTTC. Protein: CASSDGQNSYEQYF.